This record concerns one T cell receptor beta chain sequence. Its antigen is not identified. The sample originates from a study of cytomegalovirus exposure and HLA in healthy donors. Study-wide findings and caveats: A later analysis showed that HLA-associated TCR beta chains had undergone more clonal expansion than equally common others. Most CMV-associated TCR beta chains were later found to appear HLA-restricted.

Primers included in the PCR were 60 Vbeta and 13 Jbeta primers. Sequencing used immunoSEQ multiplex PCR; TCRdb keeps in-frame clones, though not all of them. The repertoire includes over 150,000 clones, around four fifths of them detected once, and about 4% sits in the top ten. Per the germline V gene, CDR1 is MDHEN and CDR2 is SYDVKM. This CDR3 spans 16 amino acids. With 0 bases clipped from V and 8 bases from J, the junction kept 11 bases outside the gene matches. This chain links TRBV28 with TRBJ1-2; 8 nucleotides line up with TRBD1. The sequenced material came from PBMCs. This receptor was obtained from a woman aged 55-70 years in good health and CMV-seropositive. CDR3 loop: CASSLWQGASVYGYTF. CDR3 sequence (DNA): TGTGCCAGCAGTTTATGGCAGGGGGCGAGTGTCTACGGCTACACCTTC.